This T cell receptor (beta chain) comes out of a study of cytomegalovirus exposure and HLA in healthy donors. On the study more broadly: Early released data comprised 75 million to 100 million unique TCRs from HLA-typed donors.

With respect to this clone: Its antigen is still unknown.

Study-wide results and caveats: A previous analysis found most TCR beta V segments productive roughly 90% or roughly 30% of the time. Later analysis identified about 15,000 TCR beta sequences associated with HLA alleles, using a false discovery rate threshold of 0.05.

PCR amplification relied on 60 Vbeta primers (plus 13 Jbeta primers). Methods used by the authors: In a later analysis, of tens of millions of unique beta chains, roughly 9.9 million appeared in at least two donors. Some clones are missing from TCRdb's copy, which holds only in-frame ones; the method was immunoSEQ multiplex PCR. The V and J calls and clone size are taken from that table; D and trimming were inferred from the DNA. The table includes about 190,000 clones, 85% detected once. This TCR came from a boy younger than 10 in good health and CMV-seronegative. What was sequenced was PBMCs.

This chain's CDR3 is CASSSGPNNSPLHF. CDR3 sequence (DNA): TGTGCCAGCAGTTCAGGTCCCAATAATTCACCCCTCCACTTT. The rearrangement joins TRBV28 to TRBJ1-6; D gene ambiguous. Looked up from germline, CDR1 is MDHEN and CDR2 is SYDVKM. V lost 4 bases to trimming and J lost 5 bases, with 9 bases between them. CDR3 length: 14 amino acids. The complete variable domain, with remaining parts taken from reference TRBV28 and TRBJ1-6, reads DVKVTQSSRYLVKRTGEKVFLECVQDMDHENMFWYRQDPGLGLRLIYFSYDVKMKEKGDIPEGYSVSREKKERFSLILESASTNQTSMYLCASSSGPNNSPLHFGNGTRLTVT.